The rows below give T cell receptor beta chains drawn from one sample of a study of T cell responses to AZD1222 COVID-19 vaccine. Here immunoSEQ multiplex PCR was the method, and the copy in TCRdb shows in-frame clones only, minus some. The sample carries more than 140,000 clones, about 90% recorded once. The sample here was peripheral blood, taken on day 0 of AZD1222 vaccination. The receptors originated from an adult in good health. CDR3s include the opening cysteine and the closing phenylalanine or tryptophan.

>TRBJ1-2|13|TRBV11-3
CASSLARTYGYTF
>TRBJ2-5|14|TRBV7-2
CASSLAGGGETQYF
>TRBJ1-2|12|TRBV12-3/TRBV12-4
CASSQGGYGYTF
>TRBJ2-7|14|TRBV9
CASSAPGLAYEQYF
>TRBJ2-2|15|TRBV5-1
CASSPRGVESGELFF
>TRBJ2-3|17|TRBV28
CASRTIMGGKGADTQYF
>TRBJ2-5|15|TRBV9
CASSVEGARGETQYF
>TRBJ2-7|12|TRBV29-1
CSVREFPGEQYF
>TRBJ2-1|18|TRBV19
CASRETRGVAGPMDEQFF
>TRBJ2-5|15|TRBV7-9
CASSLWTQGEETQYF
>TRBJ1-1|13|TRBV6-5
CASSLGGGTEAFF